The 22 T cell receptor beta chains in this list originate from one sample, sequenced in a study of T cells in Graves' hyperthyroidism and ophthalmopathy. From RNA transcripts, TCR beta CDR3 regions were amplified. TCR CDR3 regions were first amplified by RT-PCR with HTBI primers. TCRdb re-called the multiplex PCR reads with MiXCR, one entry per CDR3 protein. The repertoire has hundreds of thousands of distinct CDR3 sequences, 22% of them found once; the top ten carry less than 65%. The sample comprised blood. These receptors came from a woman between 65 and 79 years old with Graves' ophthalmopathy.

This clonotype was seen many times. The V gene is TRBV7-9, the J gene TRBJ2-4, with D tentatively TRBD2 (5 bases). The V gene lost 5 bases and the J gene lost 6 bases, with 17 bases spanning the gap. From germline, CDR1 is SEHNR and CDR2 FQNEAQ (reference sequence). The CDR3 has 15 residues. CDR3: CASSPQTDRGNIQYF. The CDR3 DNA follows: TGTGCCAGCAGCCCCCAGACGGATCGGGGAAACATTCAGTACTTC.

This clonotype is a singleton in its sample. The CDR3, as DNA: TGTGCCAGCAGCGAGGGACACTCTTACTATGGCTACACCTTC. Encoded protein: CASSEGHSYYGYTF. The chain links TRBV9 to TRBJ1-2; TRBD1 might be the D (6 bases). The CDR3 is made up of 14 amino acids. V was trimmed by 3 bases and J by 3 bases, leaving 12 bases between them. CDR1 and CDR2 from the germline V gene are SGDLS and YYNGEE.

The CDR3 sequence: CASSFIGGSAYEQYF. The CDR3 region has the DNA TGTGCCAGCAGTTTTATTGGCGGGAGCGCCTACGAGCAGTACTTC. This chain connects TRBV27 to TRBJ2-7; 7 nucleotides line up with TRBD2. Trimming at V came to 3 bases and at J to 2 bases, leaving 7 bases not matched to a gene. The CDR3 consists of 15 residues. Looked up from germline, CDR1 is MNHEY and CDR2 is SMNVEV (reference sequence).

This clonotype was seen a few times. The V call is TRBV9, the J call TRBJ2-1; D is perhaps TRBD1 (5 bases). The germline CDR1 and CDR2 sequences are SGDLS and YYNGEE. V was cut by 0 bases and J by 8 bases, with 12 bases left in between. The CDR3 totals 14 residues. The CDR3, as DNA: TGTGCCAGCAGCGTAGCTCCAGGGTTCGATGAGCAGTTCTTC. Its protein is CASSVAPGFDEQFF. The variable domain in full, completed from reference TRBV9 and TRBJ2-1, reads DSGVTQTPKHLITATGQRVTLRCSPRSGDLSVYWYQQSLDQGLQFLIQYYNGEERAKGNILERFSAQQFPDLHSELNLSSLELGDSALYFCASSVAPGFDEQFFGPGTRLTVL.

The chain couples TRBV7-2 to TRBJ2-2, with TRBD1 identical over 10 bases. Germline V lookup: CDR1 SGHTA, CDR2 FQGNSA. There are 16 residues in the CDR3. With 6 bases clipped from V and 4 bases from J, the junction kept 8 bases outside the gene matches. The chain's CDR3 is CASRTGTGDRTGELFF. In nucleotides, the CDR3 is TGTGCCAGCAGAACCGGGACAGGGGACCGCACCGGGGAGCTGTTTTTT.

The V gene is TRBV6-1, the J gene TRBJ1-1; weak D call: TRBD1 (5 bases). The CDR3 is 13 amino acids. Looked up from germline, CDR1 is MNHNS and CDR2 is SASEGT. V was clipped by 10 bases and J by 6 bases, with 18 bases between them. DNA of the CDR3: TGTGCCACCCGCCCTCAGGGAAGGGCTGAAGCTTTCTTT. It encodes CATRPQGRAEAFF.

This clonotype was counted at least ten times. The chain has TRBV11-2 and TRBJ1-2, with D perhaps TRBD1 (5 bases). Looked up from germline, CDR1 is SGHAT and CDR2 is FQNNGV. V lost 6 bases to trimming and J lost 8 bases, with 16 bases between them. CDR3 length: 13 residues. CDR3 amino acids: CASRRGTSRGYTF. The DNA for the CDR3 is TGTGCCAGCAGACGAGGGACGTCTAGGGGCTACACCTTC.

This clonotype has more than one count but fewer than ten. The rearrangement uses TRBV6-2 or TRBV6-3 and TRBJ2-7; TRBD1 agrees at 8 bases. CDR1 MNHEY and CDR2 SVGEGT come from the germline V gene. CDR3 length equals 15 residues. V was pared by 5 bases and J by 6 bases, with 12 bases of the junction left unmatched. The CDR3 reads CASSPRGRLSFEQYF. CDR3 sequence (DNA): TGTGCCAGCAGTCCCAGGGGGCGACTCTCTTTCGAGCAGTACTTC.

This clonotype turned up a few times. The chain employs TRBV2 and TRBJ2-7; TRBD2 aligns across 7 bases. The CDR3 has 15 residues. CDR1 is SNHLY, CDR2 FYNNEI, per germline. Trimming cost V 3 bases and J 6 bases; bases outside gene matches: 11. Written as DNA, the CDR3 is TGTGCCAGCAGTGAGGGGAGGGTAGGGTTCTCCGAGCAGTACTTC. Translated: CASSEGRVGFSEQYF.

This rearrangement joins TRBV29-1 to TRBJ2-7; tentatively, D is TRBD1 (5 bases). V gave up 7 bases and J gave up 7 bases, with 23 bases separating them. Looked up from germline, CDR1 is SQVTM and CDR2 is ANQGSEA. The length of the CDR3 is 14 residues. The CDR3 loop is CSARVSPSPGEQYF. The CDR3 DNA is TGCAGCGCCCGAGTGAGTCCCTCCCCAGGGGAGCAGTACTTC.

This chain uses TRBV25-1 with TRBJ2-5; 9 bases are shared with TRBD1. J was trimmed by 5 bases and V by 11 bases; bases with no gene match: 9. This CDR3 region has 13 residues. The germline CDR1 and CDR2 sequences are MGHDK and SYGVNS. In DNA, the CDR3 is TGTGCCTCCGGACAGGGGCGTATGGAGACCCAGTACTTC. It encodes CASGQGRMETQYF. Together with reference TRBV25-1 and TRBJ2-5, the CDR3 gives the full variable domain: EADIYQTPRYLVIGTGKKITLECSQTMGHDKMYWYQQDPGMELHLIHYSYGVNSTEKGDLSSESTVSRIRTEHFPLTLESARPSHTSQYLCASGQGRMETQYFGPGTRLLVL.

This clonotype showed up just a few times. This chain connects TRBV28 to TRBJ2-7; D call uncertain. V shed 8 bases and J shed 3 bases, with 17 bases lying between them. Per germline, CDR1 MDHEN and CDR2 SYDVKM. CDR3 size: 14 residues. The CDR3 DNA reads TGTGCCAGCTTAGACCCGGGCAGTTTCTACGAGCAGTACTTC. It encodes CASLDPGSFYEQYF.

The sample holds many counts of this clonotype. The V gene is TRBV3-1, the J gene TRBJ2-1, with 9 bases that match TRBD2. CDR1 is LGHDT, CDR2 YNNKEL, per germline (reference sequence). J was trimmed by 5 bases and V by 2 bases; bases with no gene match: 1. This CDR3 has 14 residues. The DNA for the CDR3 is TGTGCCAGCAGCCAATTAGCGGGGGACAATGAGCAGTTCTTC. This sequence encodes CASSQLAGDNEQFF.

The chain joins TRBV4-1 to TRBJ2-7; 10 bases fit TRBD2. V lost 4 bases and J lost 0; bases outside the gene matches: 9. CDR1 MGHRA and CDR2 YSYEKL come from the germline V gene. The CDR3 has 17 amino acids. The DNA of the CDR3 is TGCGCCAGCAGCCTAACCGCCGGGACTAGCGTCTCCTACGAGCAGTACTTC. Translating it yields CASSLTAGTSVSYEQYF.

This clonotype was counted many times. The chain employs TRBV12-3 or TRBV12-4 and TRBJ1-2; possibly TRBD1 for D (6 bases). Trimming took 3 bases from V and 8 from J, leaving 13 bases between them. The CDR3 has 13 residues. CDR3 nucleotides: TGTGCCAGCAGTTTGATGGGGGCGGGAGGCTACACCTTC. It codes for CASSLMGAGGYTF.

The gene calls are TRBV28 and TRBJ1-2; D is perhaps TRBD1 (6 bases). This CDR3 has 17 amino acids. Germline V gene sequence: CDR1 MDHEN, CDR2 SYDVKM. V was pared by 3 bases and J by 8 bases, with 25 bases between. The CDR3 loop is CASSFFAGVAPTGGYTF. The CDR3 DNA reads TGTGCCAGCAGTTTCTTTGCAGGGGTGGCTCCTACTGGGGGCTACACCTTC.

This clonotype has just a few counts. The J gene is TRBJ1-2, the V gene TRBV20-1, with TRBD1 matching 9 bases. CDR1 is DFQATT and CDR2 is SNEGSKA in the germline V gene (reference sequence). V trimming: 6 bases; J trimming: 4 bases; junction bases outside the gene matches: 18. The CDR3 consists of 17 residues. The CDR3 protein is CSATPGTGRLLSYGYTF. Written as DNA, the CDR3 is TGCAGTGCCACCCCCGGGACAGGGAGACTTTTGTCCTATGGCTACACCTTC.

CDR3 nucleotides: TGTGCCAGCACAACTAGCGGAACTAGCACAGATACGCAGTATTTT. Residues: CASTTSGTSTDTQYF. The V and J genes are TRBV9 and TRBJ2-3; TRBD2 agrees at 8 bases. This CDR3 comprises 15 residues. Trimming removed 6 bases from V and 0 bases from J; junction bases left unmatched: 6. Germline V gene sequence: CDR1 SGDLS, CDR2 YYNGEE.

J is TRBJ2-7 and V is TRBV10-1, with a weak D call TRBD2 (6 bases). Deletions cut 6 bases from V and 7 bases from J, with 10 bases between. Looked up from germline, CDR1 is WNHNN and CDR2 is SYGVQD (reference sequence). This CDR3 comprises 11 residues. The chain's CDR3 is CASSRGSEQYF. CDR3 coding DNA: TGCGCCAGCAGCCGGGGGAGTGAGCAGTACTTC.

The J gene is TRBJ2-3, the V gene TRBV3-1; D not certain. This CDR3 spans 12 amino acids. Germline V CDR1 and CDR2: LGHDT, YNNKEL (reference sequence). V was cut by 2 bases and J by 8 bases, with 8 bases left in between. The CDR3 DNA reads TGTGCCAGCAGCCAATCACCAACTACGCAGTATTTT. This encodes CASSQSPTTQYF.

This chain links TRBV10-2 with TRBJ2-1; D may be TRBD1 (7 bases). V was pared by 2 bases and J by 2 bases, with 13 bases between. The CDR3 is 16 residues long. Germline values: CDR1 WSHSY, CDR2 SAAADI. The CDR3 sequence is CASSEPGGTAYNEQFF. The CDR3, as DNA: TGCGCCAGCAGTGAGCCCGGCGGGACAGCCTACAATGAGCAGTTCTTC.

This clonotype came up a few times. V usage is TRBV12-3 or TRBV12-4 and J usage is TRBJ1-2; D might be TRBD1 (6 bases). The CDR3 spans 14 residues. Trimming took off 3 bases at V and 4 bases at J, with 12 bases between the two ends. The CDR3 nucleotides are TGTGCCAGCAGTTTTGTTGGGGGCGGCTATGGCTACACCTTC. This translates into CASSFVGGGYGYTF.